This T cell receptor beta chain was captured in a study of blood T cell repertoires in COVID-19. Study-wide background: Samples came from the United States, Italy and Spain, spanning acute and convalescent COVID-19.

This CDR3 is 14 amino acids long. Germline assignment: CDR1 MNHNS and CDR2 SASEGT. V lost 2 bases and J lost 7; bases outside the gene matches: 7. Per the original methods: Reference gene primer amplification gave nucleated cell count estimates. Generated by immunoSEQ multiplex PCR, the TCRdb table keeps only in-frame clones and is missing some. The V and J calls and clone size come from that table; D and trimming were worked out from the DNA. Counted here are 45,000 to 50,000 clones, approximately 80% occurring once; the ten biggest clones make up less than 75%. The sequenced sample was peripheral blood. This sequence was found in a man between 65 and 85 years old with acute or convalescent COVID-19. The chain carries TRBV6-1 and TRBJ1-2; 7 bases are shared with TRBD1. The CDR3 protein is CASSELEGARGYTF. The CDR3 DNA reads as TGTGCCAGCAGTGAACTTGAGGGGGCGCGTGGCTACACCTTC.